The present T cell receptor beta chain was sequenced within a study of control samples from healthy donors and cancer patients. Clones were read by immunoSEQ multiplex PCR, and TCRdb kept only the in-frame ones, dropping some. The data show about 130,000 clones, approximately 92% seen once. Germline V gene sequence: CDR1 SGHRS, CDR2 YFSETQ. The CDR3 is 15 residues long. V was trimmed by 0 bases and J by 4 bases, leaving 13 bases between them. This TCR derives from a woman in her fifties or sixties in good health. This chain joins TRBV5-1 and TRBJ1-1; maybe TRBD1 (6 bases). The sample comprised blood. The CDR3 sequence: CASSLEGGPFTEAFF. In DNA form, the CDR3 reads TGCGCCAGCAGCTTGGAGGGGGGGCCGTTCACTGAAGCTTTCTTT.